Each of the 11 T cell receptor beta chains below was sequenced from the same sample in a study of blood T cell repertoires in COVID-19. Assay used: immunoSEQ multiplex PCR; TCRdb lists only in-frame clones, some missing. The sample yields about 120,000 clones, about 88% seen once. The sequenced material came from peripheral blood. The receptors were gathered from a woman of 80 years or more with acute or convalescent COVID-19.

This chain links TRBV29-1 with TRBJ2-7; 8 bases map to TRBD1. V was pared by 4 bases and J by 2 bases, with 4 bases of the junction left unmatched. CDR1 and CDR2 (germline): SQVTM, ANQGSEA. The CDR3 is made up of 13 amino acids. CDR3 nucleotide sequence: TGCAGCGTTGGTCAGGGGGCGGCCTACGAGCAGTACTTC. Translation: CSVGQGAAYEQYF.

This chain links TRBV25-1 with TRBJ2-7; 7 positions agree with TRBD1. The germline V gene has CDR1 MGHDK and CDR2 SYGVNS. V gave up 6 bases and J gave up 2 bases; unmatched junction bases: 4. The CDR3 contains 13 residues. CDR3 sequence reads: CASSSDRAYEQYF. The CDR3 DNA follows: TGTGCCAGCAGCAGCGACAGGGCCTACGAGCAGTACTTC.

The chain is built from TRBV3-1 (or the pseudogene TRBV3-2) and TRBJ2-1; D might be TRBD2 (6 bases). The germline gives CDR1 LGHDT, CDR2 YNNKEL (reference sequence). Trimming removed 5 bases at V and 3 bases at J, with 14 bases between. The CDR3 extends over 15 amino acids. For the CDR3, the DNA is TGTGCCAGCAGCTACGGGACTGCTGGCTACAATGAGCAGTTCTTC. Translated: CASSYGTAGYNEQFF.

The chain has TRBV9 and TRBJ2-1; D not certain. The CDR3 consists of 16 residues. V lost 4 bases and J 2 bases, leaving 16 bases between the germline ends. Germline V gives CDR1 SGDLS, CDR2 YYNGEE. CDR3 nucleotides: TGTGCCAGCAGCATCTCAGCGTACCATACCTACAATGAGCAGTTCTTC. This sequence encodes CASSISAYHTYNEQFF.

The genes are TRBV11-2 and TRBJ2-7; D is possibly TRBD1 (5 bases). There are 15 residues in the CDR3. The V end lost 5 bases, the J end lost 0 bases, and 14 bases lay between the germline ends. The germline CDR1 and CDR2 sequences are SGHAT and FQNNGV. The DNA for the CDR3 is TGTGCCAGCAGCGTGAATCTAGACAGCTCCTACGAGCAGTACTTC. Amino acids: CASSVNLDSSYEQYF.

This clone was detected a few times. The CDR3 sequence: CASSLRRVSYNEQFF. The CDR3 DNA reads as TGTGCCAGCAGCTTGAGGAGGGTTTCCTACAATGAGCAGTTCTTC. The gene calls are TRBV5-8 and TRBJ2-1; tentative D call: TRBD2 (6 bases). Germline CDR1 reads SGHTS; CDR2 reads YDEGEE. The CDR3 runs 15 residues. Trimming cost V 1 base and J 1 base, with 9 bases left between them.

The table lists this clone with a few counts. The gene calls are TRBV2 and TRBJ2-2; D is ambiguous. The CDR3 spans 15 residues. Germline loops: CDR1 SNHLY, CDR2 FYNNEI. With 3 bases removed from V and 0 bases from J, the gap between germline ends came to 8 bases. The CDR3 region is CASSDRRTNTGELFF. The DNA for the CDR3 is TGTGCCAGCAGTGATCGGCGGACGAACACCGGGGAGCTGTTTTTT. Supplemented by reference TRBV2 and TRBJ2-2, the full variable domain reads EPEVTQTPSHQVTQMGQEVILRCVPISNHLYFYWYRQILGQKVEFLVSFYNNEISEKSEIFDDQFSVERPDGSNFTLKIRSTKLEDSAMYFCASSDRRTNTGELFFGEGSRLTVL.

The chain joins TRBV19 to TRBJ2-1; D ambiguous. This CDR3 comprises 12 residues. The V end lost 5 bases, the J end lost 9 bases, and 11 bases lay between the germline ends. CDR1 and CDR2 (germline): LNHDA, SQIVND (reference sequence). The DNA of the CDR3 is TGTGCCAGTAGTCCTATTGGTGGTGAGCAGTTCTTC. This sequence encodes CASSPIGGEQFF.

The sample holds one count of this clone. As DNA, the CDR3 is TGTGCCAGCAGCCCCCGATCGAGCTCTGGGGCCAACGTCCTGACTTTC. Translated: CASSPRSSSGANVLTF. This sequence joins TRBV3-1 (or the pseudogene TRBV3-2) and TRBJ2-6; D is undetermined. With 4 bases removed from V and 0 bases from J, the gap between germline ends came to 10 bases. This CDR3 is built from 16 residues. Germline lookup yields CDR1 LGHDT and CDR2 YNNKEL (reference sequence).

J is TRBJ2-1 and V is TRBV18; TRBD2 matches 9 bases. V shed 0 bases and J 12 bases; nucleotides not matched to a gene: 6. Germline CDR1 KGHSH, CDR2 LQKENI. The CDR3 sequence is 14 residues long. CDR3 in DNA: TGTGCCAGCTCACCACCCGAGAAGCGGGAGGTGCAGTTCTTC. As protein: CASSPPEKREVQFF.

The chain is built from TRBV5-4 and TRBJ2-3, with 12 bases lining up with TRBD2. The CDR3 runs to 16 residues. Per the germline V gene, CDR1 is SGHNT and CDR2 is YYREEE (reference sequence). J lost 2 bases, V lost 0 bases, and 1 base had no gene match. Here the CDR3 reads CASSLGTSGNTDTQYF. The CDR3 DNA sequence: TGTGCCAGCAGCTTGGGGACTAGCGGGAACACAGATACGCAGTATTTT.